The next 24 T cell receptor beta chains were all read from a single sample in a study of blood T cell repertoires in COVID-19. Assay: immunoSEQ multiplex PCR; the TCRdb copy retains only in-frame clones and omits some. Among about 170,000 clones listed, 70% to 85% were seen once. Material: peripheral blood. All receptors come from a woman older than 75 with acute or convalescent COVID-19.

The chain joins TRBV11-3 to TRBJ2-5, with 7 bases that match TRBD1. V lost 5 bases to trimming and J lost 1 base; unmatched junction nucleotides: 7. CDR1 is SGHNT and CDR2 is YENEEA in the germline V gene. The CDR3 consists of 15 residues. In DNA form, the CDR3 reads TGTGCCAGCAGCCGAGGGGGCCCGACCCAAGAGACCCAGTACTTC. Encoded protein: CASSRGGPTQETQYF.

This clone was observed a handful of times. The J gene is TRBJ2-1, the V gene TRBV7-9, with a tentative D call TRBD1 (6 bases). Deletions cut 5 bases from V and 6 bases from J, with 11 bases between. Per germline, CDR1 SEHNR and CDR2 FQNEAQ (reference sequence). CDR3 size: 13 residues. This CDR3 reads CASSRQDVNEQFF. The CDR3 region has the DNA TGTGCCAGCAGCCGACAGGACGTCAATGAGCAGTTCTTC.

This chain joins TRBV12-5 and TRBJ1-6, with 9 bases aligning to TRBD1. Germline CDR1 LGHNT, CDR2 FRNRAP. There are 15 residues in the CDR3. Trimming took 3 bases from V and 7 from J; bases not matched to a gene: 4. This CDR3 is CASGFLQGANSPLHF. CDR3 in DNA: TGTGCTAGTGGTTTTTTACAGGGGGCCAATTCACCCCTCCACTTT.

CDR3 region: CAWSAAANTGELFF. CDR3 sequence (DNA): TGTGCCTGGAGTGCCGCGGCGAACACCGGGGAGCTGTTTTTT. V gene TRBV30 combines with J gene TRBJ2-2; no reliable D call. The CDR3 contains 14 residues. The germline CDR1 and CDR2 sequences are GTSNPN and SVGIG (reference sequence). V lost 1 base and J 0 bases, leaving 6 bases between the germline ends.

The chain is built from TRBV4-1 and TRBJ2-1; 10 bases match TRBD2. The germline CDR1 and CDR2 sequences are MGHRA and YSYEKL. The V segment lost 4 bases and the J segment 10 bases; nucleotides outside the gene matches: 13. The CDR3 is 16 residues long. The CDR3 here is CASSLIASGSPREQFF. In nucleotides, the CDR3 is TGCGCCAGCAGCCTCATTGCTAGCGGGAGTCCGCGAGAGCAGTTCTTC.

The chain uses TRBV4-1 and TRBJ1-1, with unresolved D. The CDR3 loop spans 13 amino acids. Germline V gives CDR1 MGHRA, CDR2 YSYEKL. Trimming removed 3 bases from V and 4 bases from J, with 9 bases in between. The chain's CDR3 is CASSQIKSTEAFF. The CDR3 DNA reads TGCGCCAGCAGCCAGATTAAGAGCACTGAAGCTTTCTTT.

The chain employs TRBV29-1 and TRBJ1-2; weak D call: TRBD1 (6 bases). Germline assignment: CDR1 SQVTM and CDR2 ANQGSEA. CDR3 length: 14 amino acids. The V gene lost 3 bases and the J gene lost 5 bases, with 16 bases spanning the gap. CDR3: CSVEAAGDRYGYTF. The CDR3 region has the DNA TGCAGCGTTGAGGCGGCAGGGGATCGGTATGGCTACACCTTC.

CDR3 DNA: TGTGCTAGTGGTTTGTACCTGACAGGAGCTGGAAACACCATATATTTT. Encoded protein: CASGLYLTGAGNTIYF. The chain employs TRBV12-5 and TRBJ1-3, with D tentatively TRBD1 (6 bases). Germline CDR1 reads LGHNT; CDR2 reads FRNRAP. Deletions cut 2 bases from V and 2 bases from J, with 13 bases between. This CDR3 is built from 16 residues.

V is TRBV5-4 and J is TRBJ1-4, with TRBD1 matching 11 bases. Losses at the gene ends were 5 bases for V and 5 bases for J; bases not matched to a gene: 8. The CDR3 is 16 residues long. Germline V CDR1 and CDR2: SGHNT, YYREEE (reference sequence). CDR3 in DNA: TGTGCCAGCAGTCCGGGTGGGACAGGGGGAAATGAAAAACTGTTTTTT. Its translation is CASSPGGTGGNEKLFF.

This rearrangement joins TRBV18 to TRBJ1-1; weak D call: TRBD1 (5 bases). The CDR3 loop spans 16 amino acids. Germline lookup yields CDR1 KGHSH and CDR2 LQKENI. Trimming took 6 bases from V and 5 from J, leaving 22 bases between them. CDR3: CASSRVYQQVGTEAFF. The CDR3 bases are TGTGCCAGCTCCCGGGTTTATCAACAGGTGGGGACTGAAGCTTTCTTT.

The CDR3 DNA follows: TGCGCCAGCAGTCCTACTCGGACAGTACTTCGAGGGAGTACTGAAGCTTTCTTT. It translates to CASSPTRTVLRGSTEAFF. The J gene is TRBJ1-1, the V gene TRBV5-1; D may be TRBD1 (6 bases). V lost 5 bases and J lost 5, with 28 bases in between. The germline V gene has CDR1 SGHRS and CDR2 YFSETQ. This CDR3 comprises 18 residues.

This clone was seen once. The chain couples TRBV2 to TRBJ2-3; the D gene is possibly TRBD2 (5 bases). The CDR3 loop spans 11 amino acids. Germline V gene sequence: CDR1 SNHLY, CDR2 FYNNEI. V shed 6 bases and J shed 6 bases, with 7 bases lying between them. The CDR3 region is CASRRADTQYF. In DNA form, the CDR3 reads TGTGCCAGCAGGAGGGCGGATACGCAGTATTTT.

This clone was picked up a small number of times. The chain has TRBV5-1 and TRBJ2-7, with 7 bases that match TRBD1. V shed 4 bases and J 3 bases; nucleotides not matched to a gene: 10. This CDR3 spans 15 amino acids. Germline V gives CDR1 SGHRS, CDR2 YFSETQ. The CDR3 sequence: CASSGTATPVYEQYF. DNA for the CDR3: TGCGCCAGCAGCGGGACAGCCACCCCCGTCTACGAGCAGTACTTC.

The rearrangement links TRBV5-5 to TRBJ2-3; 10 nucleotides align to TRBD2. From germline, CDR1 is SGHKS and CDR2 YYEKEE (reference sequence). The J segment lost 4 bases and the V segment lost 4 bases, leaving 6 bases of the junction unmatched. This CDR3 has 15 amino acids. CDR3 sequence: CASSRTSGLPDTQYF. CDR3 nucleotides: TGTGCCAGCAGCCGGACTAGCGGATTACCAGATACGCAGTATTTT.

This clone was found many times. The chain joins TRBV27 to TRBJ1-1, with TRBD1 matching over 9 bases. Looked up from germline, CDR1 is MNHEY and CDR2 is SMNVEV (reference sequence). This CDR3 region has 15 residues. V lost 5 bases to trimming and J lost 0 bases; unmatched junction nucleotides: 4. The CDR3 nucleotides are TGTGCCAGCAGTCCTTGGGACAGGGTGAACACTGAAGCTTTCTTT. As protein: CASSPWDRVNTEAFF.

This rearrangement joins TRBV28 to TRBJ2-5; D is unresolved. The V end lost 6 bases, the J end lost 1 base, and 15 bases lay between the germline ends. The germline CDR1 and CDR2 sequences are MDHEN and SYDVKM. The CDR3 is made up of 15 amino acids. The CDR3 DNA reads as TGTGCCAGCAGCCGCCTAGAGAAGGCCCAAGAGACCCAGTACTTC. It is translated as CASSRLEKAQETQYF.

This clone was detected only once. V and J are TRBV4-3 and TRBJ2-4, with TRBD2 identical over 10 bases. Germline CDR1 LGHNA, CDR2 YSLEER. The V gene end was trimmed by 0 bases and the J gene end by 0 bases; junction bases not matched to a gene: 5. The CDR3 runs 18 residues. CDR3 in DNA: TGCGCCAGCAGCCAAGAATGGCTAGCGGGAGAAGCCAAAAACATTCAGTACTTC. This gives the protein CASSQEWLAGEAKNIQYF.

The chain recombines TRBV9 with TRBJ2-2, with a possible D match to TRBD2 (6 bases). This CDR3 spans 14 amino acids. The germline gives CDR1 SGDLS, CDR2 YYNGEE. V dropped 5 bases and J dropped 5 bases, with 13 bases sitting between them. The CDR3 sequence is CASRNGRNTGELFF. In DNA form, the CDR3 reads TGTGCCAGCAGAAACGGGAGAAATACCGGGGAGCTGTTTTTT.

On this clone: A junction end diverges from the germline sequence, so it may reflect a read error. V usage is TRBV5-4 and J usage is TRBJ2-4, with unresolved D. Germline V lookup: CDR1 SGHNT, CDR2 YYREEE (reference sequence). This CDR3 has 16 residues. The CDR3 loop reads CASSPASGLAQNIQYF. CDR3 nucleotides: TGTGCCAGCAGCCCCGCCAGTGGATTAGCCCAAAACATTCAGTACTTC.

This chain uses TRBV10-1 with TRBJ1-1; D is perhaps TRBD1 (5 bases). The V end lost 1 base, the J end lost 6 bases, and 9 bases lay between the germline ends. This CDR3 has 13 residues. Germline V lookup: CDR1 WNHNN, CDR2 SYGVQD (reference sequence). The CDR3, as DNA: TGCGCCAGCAGTGAGTTTCGGGGGGCTGAAGCTTTCTTT. Residues: CASSEFRGAEAFF.

This chain joins TRBV5-6 and TRBJ2-5; weak D call: TRBD1 (5 bases). The ends were cut back, 4 bases at V and 4 bases at J, with 26 bases in the middle. Germline V gene data show CDR1 as SGHDT and CDR2 as YYEEEE. The CDR3 sequence is 18 residues long. CDR3 DNA: TGTGCCAGCAGCCTTGGTCCCCCGGCAGGGTTAGGTGTAGAGACCCAGTACTTC. Translated, it gives CASSLGPPAGLGVETQYF.

The chain carries TRBV7-2 and TRBJ1-1; no reliable D call. Trimming left V 5 bases short and J 3 bases short, with 22 bases between. The length of the CDR3 is 17 residues. Germline V lookup: CDR1 SGHTA, CDR2 FQGNSA. The CDR3 bases are TGTGCCAGCAGCCGCCGACCCTCGGGAAAAAGGGACACTGAAGCTTTCTTT. Translating it yields CASSRRPSGKRDTEAFF.

This sequence joins TRBV5-1 and TRBJ2-6, with a tentative D call TRBD2 (5 bases). CDR1 is SGHRS and CDR2 is YFSETQ in the germline V gene. The V end lost 1 base, the J end lost 1 base, and 9 bases lay between the germline ends. The CDR3 spans 16 residues. CDR3 nucleotides: TGCGCCAGCAGCTTGTCCCCGGGATCTGGGGCCAACGTCCTGACTTTC. Residues: CASSLSPGSGANVLTF. The entire variable domain, with the rest obtained from reference TRBV5-1 and TRBJ2-6, is as follows: KAGVTQTPRYLIKTRGQQVTLSCSPISGHRSVSWYQQTPGQGLQFLFEYFSETQRNKGNFPGRFSGRQFSNSRSEMNVSTLELGDSALYLCASSLSPGSGANVLTFGAGSRLTVL.

The rearrangement uses TRBV7-2 and TRBJ2-7, with 11 bases aligning to TRBD2. J lost 6 bases, V lost 5 bases, and 9 bases had no gene match. This CDR3 is 15 amino acids long. Germline CDR1 SGHTA, CDR2 FQGNSA. The CDR3 region is CASSPDSGRAIEQYF. CDR3 in DNA: TGTGCCAGCAGCCCGGATAGCGGGAGGGCAATCGAGCAGTACTTC. Drawing the rest from reference TRBV7-2 and TRBJ2-7, the complete variable domain is GAGVSQSPSNKVTEKGKDVELRCDPISGHTALYWYRQSLGQGLEFLIYFQGNSAPDKSGLPSDRFSAERTGGSVSTLTIQRTQQEDSAVYLCASSPDSGRAIEQYFGPGTRLTVT.